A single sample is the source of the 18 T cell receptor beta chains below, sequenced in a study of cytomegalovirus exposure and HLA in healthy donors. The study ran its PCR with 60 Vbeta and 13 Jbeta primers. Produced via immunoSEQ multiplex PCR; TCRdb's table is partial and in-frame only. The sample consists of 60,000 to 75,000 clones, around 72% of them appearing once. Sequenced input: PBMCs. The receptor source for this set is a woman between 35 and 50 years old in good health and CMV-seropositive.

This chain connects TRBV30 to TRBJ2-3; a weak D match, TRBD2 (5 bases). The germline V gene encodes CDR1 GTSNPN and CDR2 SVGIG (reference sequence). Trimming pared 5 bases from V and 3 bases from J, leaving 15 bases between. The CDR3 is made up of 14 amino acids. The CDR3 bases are TGTGCCTGGTCGAGGGCCGGGGATACAGATACGCAGTATTTT. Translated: CAWSRAGDTDTQYF.

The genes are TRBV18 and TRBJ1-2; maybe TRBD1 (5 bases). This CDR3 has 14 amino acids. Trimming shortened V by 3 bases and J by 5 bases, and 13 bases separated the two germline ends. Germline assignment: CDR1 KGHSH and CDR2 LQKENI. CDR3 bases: TGTGCCAGCTCACCTTCCACAGGTCTATATGGCTACACCTTC. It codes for CASSPSTGLYGYTF.

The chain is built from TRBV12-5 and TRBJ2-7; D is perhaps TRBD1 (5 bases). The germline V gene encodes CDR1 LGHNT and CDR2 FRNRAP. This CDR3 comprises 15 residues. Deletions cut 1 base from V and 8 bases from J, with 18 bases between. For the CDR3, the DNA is TGTGCTAGTGGTTTGGGCTCTGGCGACCCGGACAAGCAGTACTTC. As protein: CASGLGSGDPDKQYF.

The CDR3 protein is CASTRGGGPNEQFF. CDR3 in DNA: TGTGCCAGCACCCGCGGGGGGGGGCCTAATGAGCAGTTCTTC. This chain links TRBV7-9 with TRBJ2-1, with 9 bases lining up with TRBD2. The germline V gene encodes CDR1 SEHNR and CDR2 FQNEAQ (reference sequence). The CDR3 spans 14 residues. The junction had 8 bases not matched to a gene; V was cut back by 7 bases and J by 7 bases. Looking up the rest from reference TRBV7-9 and TRBJ2-1 gives the full variable domain: DTGVSQNPRHKITKRGQNVTFRCDPISEHNRLYWYRQTLGQGPEFLTYFQNEAQLEKSRLLSDRFSAERPKGSFSTLEIQRTEQGDSAMYLCASTRGGGPNEQFFGPGTRLTVL.

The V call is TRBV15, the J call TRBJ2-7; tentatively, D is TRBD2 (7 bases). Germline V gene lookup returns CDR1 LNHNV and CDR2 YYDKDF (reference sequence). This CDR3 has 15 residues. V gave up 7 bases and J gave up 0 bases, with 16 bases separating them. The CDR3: CATTPTGGSSYEQYF. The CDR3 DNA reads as TGTGCCACCACCCCGACGGGGGGCAGCTCCTACGAGCAGTACTTC.

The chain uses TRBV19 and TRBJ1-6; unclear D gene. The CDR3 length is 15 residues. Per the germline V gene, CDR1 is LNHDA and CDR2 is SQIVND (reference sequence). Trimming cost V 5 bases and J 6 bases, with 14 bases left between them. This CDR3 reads CASSGLPPLNSPLHF. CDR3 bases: TGTGCCAGTAGTGGCCTCCCACCGCTTAATTCACCCCTCCACTTT.

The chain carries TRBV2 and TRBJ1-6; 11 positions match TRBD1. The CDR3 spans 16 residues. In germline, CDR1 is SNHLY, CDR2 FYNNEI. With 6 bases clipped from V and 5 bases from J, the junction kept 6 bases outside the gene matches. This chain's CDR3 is CASSGDRGDNNSPLHF. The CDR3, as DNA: TGTGCCAGCAGCGGGGACAGGGGGGATAATAATTCACCCCTCCACTTT.

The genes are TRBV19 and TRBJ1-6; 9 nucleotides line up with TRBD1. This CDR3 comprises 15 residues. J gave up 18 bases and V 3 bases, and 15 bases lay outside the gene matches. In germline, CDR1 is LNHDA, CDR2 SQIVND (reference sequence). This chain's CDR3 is CASSIPGTGRSPGHF. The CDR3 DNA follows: TGTGCCAGTAGTATCCCAGGGACAGGGCGCTCCCCCGGCCACTTT.

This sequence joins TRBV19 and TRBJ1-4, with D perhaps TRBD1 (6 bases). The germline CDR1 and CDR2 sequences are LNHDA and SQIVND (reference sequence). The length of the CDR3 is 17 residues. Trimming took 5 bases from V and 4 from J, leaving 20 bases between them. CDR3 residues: CASSLGAARPDNEKLFF. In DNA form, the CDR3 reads TGTGCCAGTAGTTTGGGGGCGGCCCGCCCGGATAATGAAAAACTGTTTTTT.

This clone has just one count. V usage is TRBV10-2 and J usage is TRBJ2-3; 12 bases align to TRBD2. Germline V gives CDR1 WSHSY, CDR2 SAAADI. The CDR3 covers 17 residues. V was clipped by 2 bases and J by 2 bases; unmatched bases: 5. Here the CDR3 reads CASSELAGGHPTDTQYF. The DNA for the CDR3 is TGCGCCAGCAGTGAGCTAGCGGGGGGGCACCCCACAGATACGCAGTATTTT.

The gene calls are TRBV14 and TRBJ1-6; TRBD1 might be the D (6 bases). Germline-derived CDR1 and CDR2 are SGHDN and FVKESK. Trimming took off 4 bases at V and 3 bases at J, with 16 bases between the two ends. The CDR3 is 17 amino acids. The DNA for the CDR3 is TGTGCCAGCAGCCTAACAGGGAGGGTAGACTATAATTCACCCCTCCACTTT. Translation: CASSLTGRVDYNSPLHF.

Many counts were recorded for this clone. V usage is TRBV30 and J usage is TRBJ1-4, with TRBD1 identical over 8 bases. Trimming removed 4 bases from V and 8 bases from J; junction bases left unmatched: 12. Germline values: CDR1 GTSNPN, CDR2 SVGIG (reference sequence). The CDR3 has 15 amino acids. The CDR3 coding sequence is TGTGCCTGGAAGCGTCGGACAGGGATGGGCGAAAAACTGTTTTTT. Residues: CAWKRRTGMGEKLFF.

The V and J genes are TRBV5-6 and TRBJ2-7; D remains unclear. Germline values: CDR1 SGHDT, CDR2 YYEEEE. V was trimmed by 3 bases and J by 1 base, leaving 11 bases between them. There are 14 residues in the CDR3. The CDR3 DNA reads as TGTGCCAGCAGCTCGGAGCTGACGTCCTACGAGCAGTACTTC. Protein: CASSSELTSYEQYF.

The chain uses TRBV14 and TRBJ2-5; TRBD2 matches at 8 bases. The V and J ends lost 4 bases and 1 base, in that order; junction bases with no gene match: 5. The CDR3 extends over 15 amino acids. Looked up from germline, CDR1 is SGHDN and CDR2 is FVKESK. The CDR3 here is CASSRGGLIQETQYF. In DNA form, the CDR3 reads TGTGCCAGCAGCCGCGGGGGGCTTATCCAAGAGACCCAGTACTTC.

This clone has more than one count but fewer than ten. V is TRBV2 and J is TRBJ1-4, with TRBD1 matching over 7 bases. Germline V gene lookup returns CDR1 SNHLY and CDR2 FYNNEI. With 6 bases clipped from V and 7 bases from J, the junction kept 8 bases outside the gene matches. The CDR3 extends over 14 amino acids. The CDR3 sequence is CASRTGRRSEKLFF. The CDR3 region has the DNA TGTGCCAGCAGGACAGGGAGGAGGAGTGAAAAACTGTTTTTT. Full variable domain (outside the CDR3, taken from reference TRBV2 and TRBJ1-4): EPEVTQTPSHQVTQMGQEVILRCVPISNHLYFYWYRQILGQKVEFLVSFYNNEISEKSEIFDDQFSVERPDGSNFTLKIRSTKLEDSAMYFCASRTGRRSEKLFFGSGTQLSVL.

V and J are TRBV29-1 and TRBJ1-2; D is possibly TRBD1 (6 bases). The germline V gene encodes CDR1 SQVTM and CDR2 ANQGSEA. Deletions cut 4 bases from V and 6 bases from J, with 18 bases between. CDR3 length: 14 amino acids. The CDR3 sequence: CSVVPTNRVHGYTF. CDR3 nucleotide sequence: TGCAGCGTTGTCCCTACGAACAGGGTTCATGGCTACACCTTC.

The CDR3 reads CATSNLPRTQGVEQYF. The CDR3 DNA reads TGTGCCACCAGCAATCTCCCCCGTACACAGGGGGTCGAGCAGTACTTC. The chain joins TRBV15 to TRBJ2-7, with 8 bases aligning to TRBD1. Germline CDR1 and CDR2: LNHNV and YYDKDF (reference sequence). This CDR3 is 16 amino acids long. The junction had 14 bases not matched to a gene; V was cut back by 4 bases and J by 6 bases. Together with reference TRBV15 and TRBJ2-7, the CDR3 gives the full variable domain: DAMVIQNPRYQVTQFGKPVTLSCSQTLNHNVMYWYQQKSSQAPKLLFHYYDKDFNNEADTPDNFQSRRPNTSFCFLDIRSPGLGDTAMYLCATSNLPRTQGVEQYFGPGTRLTVT.

The CDR3 region is CATQASGLPQDTQYF. The CDR3 DNA is TGTGCCACCCAAGCCTCGGGACTACCTCAAGATACGCAGTATTTT. V usage is TRBV28 and J usage is TRBJ2-3; 7 bases match TRBD2. The J segment lost 5 bases and the V segment lost 10 bases, leaving 15 bases of the junction unmatched. CDR3 length: 15 residues. CDR1 and CDR2 from the germline V gene are MDHEN and SYDVKM.